A single sample gave rise to the 22 T cell receptor beta chains below, sequenced in a study of blood T cell repertoires in COVID-19. Sequenced by immunoSEQ multiplex PCR; TCRdb stores in-frame clones only, minus some. The sample yields roughly 100,000 clones, 70% to 85% seen once. The specimen sequenced was peripheral blood. The receptors derive from a man aged 70-80 years with active or convalescent COVID-19.

The chain couples TRBV7-9 to TRBJ1-4; D unresolved. V gave up 5 bases and J gave up 4 bases, with 11 bases separating them. Per germline, CDR1 SEHNR and CDR2 FQNEAQ (reference sequence). The CDR3 covers 14 residues. CDR3 bases: TGTGCCAGCAGCAGCGGACGGATTAATGAAAAACTGTTTTTT. Its translation is CASSSGRINEKLFF.

The chain joins TRBV30 to TRBJ1-1; D remains ambiguous. The CDR3 has 11 amino acids. Trimming left V 2 bases short and J 5 bases short, with 6 bases between. Germline CDR1 and CDR2: GTSNPN and SVGIG (reference sequence). CDR3 sequence: CAWSQTTEAFF. The CDR3 coding sequence is TGTGCCTGGAGTCAGACAACTGAAGCTTTCTTT.

This clone was seen more than once but under ten times. The rearrangement links TRBV5-1 to TRBJ1-1; D perhaps matches TRBD1 (5 bases). Trimming took 0 bases from V and 7 from J, leaving 10 bases between them. There are 13 residues in the CDR3. Germline-derived CDR1 and CDR2 are SGHRS and YFSETQ. The CDR3 nucleotides read TGCGCCAGCAGCTTGGGGCAGGGCGGTGAAGCTTTCTTT. Translated: CASSLGQGGEAFF.

The genes are TRBV28 and TRBJ1-5; the match to TRBD1 covers 8 bases. The CDR3 is 15 amino acids. The V segment lost 3 bases and the J segment 4 bases; nucleotides outside the gene matches: 5. In germline, CDR1 is MDHEN, CDR2 SYDVKM. The DNA of the CDR3 is TGTGCCAGCAGTTTCGCCGGGACAGGTAATCAGCCCCAGCATTTT. This gives the protein CASSFAGTGNQPQHF.

The chain is built from TRBV2 and TRBJ2-3; D uncertain. Deletions cut 3 bases from V and 3 bases from J, with 10 bases between. Germline V gives CDR1 SNHLY, CDR2 FYNNEI. The CDR3 runs to 14 residues. The CDR3 loop reads CASSEASGTDTQYF. CDR3 bases: TGTGCCAGCAGTGAGGCTAGTGGGACAGATACGCAGTATTTT.

This chain uses TRBV9 with TRBJ1-2, with a weak D call TRBD1 (5 bases). Germline-derived CDR1 and CDR2 are SGDLS and YYNGEE. The CDR3 has 15 amino acids. V lost 4 bases and J 5 bases, leaving 18 bases between the germline ends. CDR3 DNA: TGTGCCAGCAGCCCCCGCCAGGGCCCTTCGTATGGCTACACCTTC. Translated, it gives CASSPRQGPSYGYTF.

The chain recombines TRBV27 with TRBJ2-3; D not certain. The CDR3 is made up of 13 amino acids. Germline CDR1 is MNHEY and CDR2 is SMNVEV (reference sequence). The V end was cut by 5 bases, the J end by 3 bases, with 9 bases between. CDR3 sequence reads: CASSGARTDTQYF. The CDR3 region has the DNA TGTGCCAGCAGTGGAGCTAGGACAGATACGCAGTATTTT.

The chain employs TRBV5-1 and TRBJ2-5; D is possibly TRBD2 (7 bases). CDR3 length equals 13 residues. Germline assignment: CDR1 SGHRS and CDR2 YFSETQ. V was trimmed by 5 bases and J by 3 bases, leaving 11 bases between them. The CDR3 loop reads CASSGGAKETQYF. For the CDR3, the DNA is TGCGCCAGCAGTGGGGGGGCAAAAGAGACCCAGTACTTC.

This clone came up once. The CDR3 sequence is CASRLAGVNADTQYF. The CDR3, as DNA: TGCGCCAGCCGACTAGCGGGAGTAAACGCAGATACGCAGTATTTT. V gene TRBV5-1 combines with J gene TRBJ2-3; 12 nucleotides align to TRBD2. CDR1 and CDR2 from the germline V gene are SGHRS and YFSETQ. The J segment lost 4 bases and the V segment lost 7 bases, leaving 7 bases of the junction unmatched. This CDR3 has 15 residues.

The chain recombines TRBV6-5 with TRBJ1-2; 9 positions match TRBD1. CDR3 length: 13 amino acids. The V gene end was trimmed by 7 bases and the J gene end by 7 bases; junction bases not matched to a gene: 7. From germline, CDR1 is MNHEY and CDR2 SVGAGI. CDR3 in DNA: TGTGCCAGCACACAGGGGACAGGGTCTGGCTACACCTTC. Protein product: CASTQGTGSGYTF.

The chain carries TRBV2 and TRBJ2-1; D uncertain. This CDR3 comprises 12 residues. Germline V gives CDR1 SNHLY, CDR2 FYNNEI. V lost 6 bases to trimming and J lost 6 bases, with 9 bases between them. CDR3 amino acids: CASRMTPNEQFF. In nucleotides, the CDR3 is TGTGCCAGCAGAATGACACCCAATGAGCAGTTCTTC.

CDR3 coding DNA: TGTGCCAGCAGTGCAACTAGTATGCCAGATACGCAGTATTTT. This encodes CASSATSMPDTQYF. V usage is TRBV2 and J usage is TRBJ2-3; a weak D match, TRBD2 (5 bases). Germline V lookup: CDR1 SNHLY, CDR2 FYNNEI. The CDR3 runs to 14 residues. Trimming stripped 4 bases from V and 4 bases from J, with 12 bases between.

This chain uses TRBV6-6 with TRBJ2-3; D remains unclear. This CDR3 contains 15 residues. The germline V and J ends were trimmed by 1 base and 1 base, with 9 bases remaining between them. Germline CDR1 and CDR2: MNHNY and SVGAGI (reference sequence). The CDR3 DNA reads as TGTGCCAGCAGTTACTTAGATTCCCGCACAGATACGCAGTATTTT. The encoded protein is CASSYLDSRTDTQYF.

The CDR3 coding sequence is TGTGCCAGCAGTTCGGGACAGGCAACGTCCTACGAGCAGTACTTC. This translates into CASSSGQATSYEQYF. V and J are TRBV28 and TRBJ2-7, with TRBD1 matching over 8 bases. The V and J ends lost 4 bases and 1 base, in that order; junction bases with no gene match: 6. CDR3 length: 15 amino acids. CDR1 is MDHEN and CDR2 is SYDVKM in the germline V gene. The full variable domain, with the rest looked up from reference TRBV28 and TRBJ2-7, is DVKVTQSSRYLVKRTGEKVFLECVQDMDHENMFWYRQDPGLGLRLIYFSYDVKMKEKGDIPEGYSVSREKKERFSLILESASTNQTSMYLCASSSGQATSYEQYFGPGTRLTVT.

The V and J genes are TRBV30 and TRBJ2-1; 16 positions agree with TRBD2. J gave up 7 bases and V 8 bases, and 5 bases lay outside the gene matches. Germline CDR1 and CDR2: GTSNPN and SVGIG (reference sequence). CDR3 length: 14 amino acids. CDR3 amino acids: CAGGTSGGANEQFF. The CDR3 coding sequence is TGTGCCGGCGGGACTAGCGGGGGGGCGAATGAGCAGTTCTTC.

The chain recombines TRBV21-1 with TRBJ2-1; whether TRBD1, the table's D call, matches the DNA was not checked. TRBV21-1 is classified as a pseudogene. CDR3 length equals 11 residues. The CDR3, as DNA: TGTGCCAGCAGCGGCCGACAGGAACAGTTCTTC. Its translation is CASSGRQEQFF.

This chain uses TRBV10-1 with TRBJ1-5; D might be TRBD1 (6 bases). The CDR3 length is 13 residues. With 2 bases removed from V and 4 bases from J, the gap between germline ends came to 6 bases. Germline loops: CDR1 WNHNN, CDR2 SYGVQD (reference sequence). CDR3 sequence: CASSEDRNQPQHF. The CDR3 bases are TGCGCCAGCAGTGAGGACAGGAATCAGCCCCAGCATTTT.

The genes are TRBV25-1 and TRBJ1-4, with 8 nucleotides matching TRBD1. The J segment lost 8 bases and the V segment lost 3 bases, leaving 8 bases of the junction unmatched. This CDR3 is built from 15 residues. Germline loops: CDR1 MGHDK, CDR2 SYGVNS. The CDR3 sequence: CASSDNRGGGEKLFF. CDR3 nucleotide sequence: TGTGCCAGCAGTGACAACAGGGGGGGTGGCGAAAAACTGTTTTTT.

This chain uses TRBV24-1 with TRBJ2-1; 11 positions match TRBD2. Trimming cost V 4 bases and J 7 bases; bases outside gene matches: 5. There are 15 residues in the CDR3. Germline values: CDR1 KGHDR, CDR2 SFDVKD. In DNA form, the CDR3 reads TGTGCCACCAGTGACGCGACTAGCGGGGAAAATGAGCAGTTCTTC. Translation gives CATSDATSGENEQFF.

The chain combines TRBV9 with TRBJ1-2, with 9 bases aligning to TRBD1. Looked up from germline, CDR1 is SGDLS and CDR2 is YYNGEE. The CDR3 length is 14 residues. The ends lost 3 bases at V and 4 bases at J; junction bases unmatched: 4. The CDR3: CASSADRGFYGYTF. The CDR3 region has the DNA TGTGCCAGCAGCGCGGACAGGGGCTTCTATGGCTACACCTTC.

This sequence joins TRBV6-1 and TRBJ1-2, with 8 nucleotides matching TRBD1. The CDR3 contains 14 residues. Germline V lookup: CDR1 MNHNS, CDR2 SASEGT. V gave up 2 bases and J gave up 4 bases; unmatched junction bases: 3. CDR3 amino acids: CASSETGGSYGYTF. The CDR3 DNA reads as TGTGCCAGCAGTGAAACAGGGGGTAGCTATGGCTACACCTTC.

CDR3 residues: CATSDSSSGSSYNEQFF. The CDR3 coding sequence is TGTGCCACCAGTGATTCTTCTAGCGGGAGCTCCTACAATGAGCAGTTCTTC. The chain has TRBV24-1 and TRBJ2-1; TRBD2 agrees at 10 bases. The CDR3 sequence is 17 residues long. CDR1 and CDR2 from the germline V gene are KGHDR and SFDVKD. V lost 2 bases to trimming and J lost 0 bases; unmatched junction nucleotides: 3.